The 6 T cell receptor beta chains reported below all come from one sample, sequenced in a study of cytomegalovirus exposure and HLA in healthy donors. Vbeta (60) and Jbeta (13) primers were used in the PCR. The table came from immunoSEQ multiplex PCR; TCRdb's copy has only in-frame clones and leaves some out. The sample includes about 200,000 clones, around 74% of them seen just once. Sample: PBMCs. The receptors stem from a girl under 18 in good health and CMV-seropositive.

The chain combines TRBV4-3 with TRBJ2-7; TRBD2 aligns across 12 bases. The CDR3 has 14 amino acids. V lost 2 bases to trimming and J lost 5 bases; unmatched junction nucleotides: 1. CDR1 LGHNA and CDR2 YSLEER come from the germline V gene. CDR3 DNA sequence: TGCGCCAGCAGCCAACGACTAGCGGGGGACGAGCAGTACTTC. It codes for CASSQRLAGDEQYF.

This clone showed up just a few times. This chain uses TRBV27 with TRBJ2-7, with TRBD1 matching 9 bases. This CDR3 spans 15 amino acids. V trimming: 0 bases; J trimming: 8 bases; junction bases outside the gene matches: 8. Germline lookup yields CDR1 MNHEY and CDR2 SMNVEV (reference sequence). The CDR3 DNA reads TGTGCCAGCAGTTTATCGGGGGGACAGGGAAGGAAGCAGTACTTC. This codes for CASSLSGGQGRKQYF.

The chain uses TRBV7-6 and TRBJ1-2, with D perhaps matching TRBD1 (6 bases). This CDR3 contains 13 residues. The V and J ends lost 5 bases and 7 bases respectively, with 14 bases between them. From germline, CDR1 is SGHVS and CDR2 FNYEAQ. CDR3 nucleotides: TGTGCCAGCAGCCTGGGGGGGCCTAGTGGCTACACCTTC. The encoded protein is CASSLGGPSGYTF. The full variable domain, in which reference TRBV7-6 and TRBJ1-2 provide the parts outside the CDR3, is GAGVSQSPRYKVTKRGQDVALRCDPISGHVSLYWYRQALGQGPEFLTYFNYEAQQDKSGLPNDRFSAERPEGSISTLTIQRTEQRDSAMYRCASSLGGPSGYTFGSGTRLTVV.

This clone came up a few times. For the CDR3, the DNA is TGTGCCAGCAGCCGATCCGGGACAACTGGAAACACCATATATTTT. The encoded protein is CASSRSGTTGNTIYF. The chain couples TRBV11-3 to TRBJ1-3; D might be TRBD1 (6 bases). CDR1 is SGHNT, CDR2 YENEEA, per germline. The CDR3 contains 15 residues. Trimming stripped 5 bases from V and 2 bases from J, with 13 bases between.

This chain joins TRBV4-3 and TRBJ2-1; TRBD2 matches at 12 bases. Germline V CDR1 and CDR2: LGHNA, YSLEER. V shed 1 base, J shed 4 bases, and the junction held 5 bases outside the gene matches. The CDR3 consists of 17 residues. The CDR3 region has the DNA TGCGCCAGCAGCCAAGCCCCTGGACTAGCGGGGTACAATGAGCAGTTCTTC. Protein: CASSQAPGLAGYNEQFF.

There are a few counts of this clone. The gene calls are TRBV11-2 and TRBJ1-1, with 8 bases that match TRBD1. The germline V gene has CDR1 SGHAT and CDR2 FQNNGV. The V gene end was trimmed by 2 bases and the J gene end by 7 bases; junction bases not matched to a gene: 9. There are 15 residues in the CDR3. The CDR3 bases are TGTGCCAGCAGCTTAATGGCAGGGGGCGGGGGTGAAGCTTTCTTT. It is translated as CASSLMAGGGGEAFF. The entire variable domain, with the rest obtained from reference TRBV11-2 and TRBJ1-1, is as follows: EAGVAQSPRYKIIEKRQSVAFWCNPISGHATLYWYQQILGQGPKLLIQFQNNGVVDDSQLPKDRFSAERLKGVDSTLKIQPAKLEDSAVYLCASSLMAGGGGEAFFGQGTRLTVV.